These 6 T cell receptor beta chains came from one sample sequenced in a study of regulatory T cells in long-lasting Graves disease. Investigators prepared the TCR beta libraries by applying iRepertoire HTBI primers and Arm-PCR of CDR3 regions. TCRdb recomputed calls from the multiplex PCR reads with MiXCR, one row per CDR3 protein. The data show hundreds of thousands of distinct CDR3 sequences, roughly 20% seen once. Time point given: persistent/refractory GD, antithyroid drugs over 5 years with positive TRAb. Isolated PBMC RNA provided the starting material for the TCR library. Material: peripheral blood mononuclear cells (PBMCs), obtained when the disease was refractory, from a patient treated with antithyroid drugs. Source of these receptors: a female donor with Graves disease.

V is TRBV20-1 and J is TRBJ2-7; 11 bases are a match to TRBD2. The V and J ends lost 3 bases and 0 bases, in that order; junction bases with no gene match: 13. Germline V CDR1 and CDR2: DFQATT, SNEGSKA (reference sequence). The CDR3 runs to 18 residues. Here the CDR3 reads CSASTLAGGSISSYEQYF. The CDR3 DNA reads TGCAGTGCTAGCACTCTAGCGGGAGGCTCCATAAGCTCCTACGAGCAGTACTTC.

The table lists this clonotype with a few counts. The chain is built from TRBV2 and TRBJ2-3; TRBD1 matches at 8 bases. This CDR3 is 15 amino acids long. V dropped 1 base and J dropped 1; count of bases not matched to a gene: 1. In germline, CDR1 is SNHLY, CDR2 FYNNEI. The CDR3 region is CASSEVGQGTDTQYF. Here the CDR3 DNA reads TGTGCCAGCAGTGAAGTGGGACAGGGCACAGATACGCAGTATTTT.

The V call is TRBV7-9, the J call TRBJ2-2; 9 bases match TRBD1. The CDR3 totals 21 residues. Germline loops: CDR1 SEHNR, CDR2 FQNEAQ (reference sequence). Unmatched junction bases numbered 19, after V lost 4 bases and J lost 1 base. The chain's CDR3 is CASSSTSGLLAGQGNTGELFF. The DNA of the CDR3 is TGTGCCAGCAGCTCCACGTCCGGCCTACTGGCGGGACAGGGGAACACCGGGGAGCTGTTTTTT.

This clonotype came up many times. The chain has TRBV28 and TRBJ1-6, with 8 bases lining up with TRBD1. The CDR3 loop spans 14 amino acids. With V trimmed by 6 bases and J by 7 bases, 5 bases remained unmatched. Germline values: CDR1 MDHEN, CDR2 SYDVKM. The DNA of the CDR3 is TGTGCCAGCAGCCAACAGGGGGAAAATTCACCCCTCCACTTT. This codes for CASSQQGENSPLHF.

The V and J genes are TRBV20-1 and TRBJ2-7; maybe TRBD2 (6 bases). The CDR3 is 13 residues long. V was cut by 5 bases and J by 0 bases, with 11 bases left in between. In germline, CDR1 is DFQATT, CDR2 SNEGSKA (reference sequence). Here the CDR3 reads CSALVAVSYEQYF. As DNA, the CDR3 is TGCAGTGCTTTAGTAGCGGTCTCCTACGAGCAGTACTTC.

The rearrangement uses TRBV29-1 and TRBJ2-2; D unclear. CDR1 and CDR2 from the germline V gene are SQVTM and ANQGSEA. The CDR3 totals 12 residues. Trimming removed 6 bases at V and 1 base at J, with 6 bases between. The CDR3 sequence: CSVPRNTGELFF. In DNA, the CDR3 is TGCAGCGTCCCAAGGAACACCGGGGAGCTGTTTTTT.